Following are 9 T cell receptor beta chains from one sample sequenced in a study of T cells in narcolepsy. Data came from immunoSEQ multiplex PCR; TCRdb stores just in-frame clones and leaves some out. The repertoire includes some 23,000 clones, just under 85% of them detected once, and under 1.5% sits in the top ten. The sample comprised CD45RA- memory CD4+ T cells from PBMCs. All receptors derive from a human donor with narcolepsy.

The chain links TRBV5-8 to TRBJ2-2; 9 nucleotides line up with TRBD1. V lost 6 bases to trimming and J lost 6 bases; unmatched junction nucleotides: 9. This CDR3 comprises 15 residues. Germline CDR1 SGHTS, CDR2 YDEGEE. The CDR3 region has the DNA TGTGCCAGCACCGTTGTACAGGGGGCGTCCGGGGAGCTGTTTTTT. Translation gives CASTVVQGASGELFF.

This chain uses TRBV19 with TRBJ2-7; TRBD2 matches at 10 bases. CDR3 length: 13 residues. V lost 5 bases and J lost 6; bases outside the gene matches: 4. The V gene's germline CDR1 is LNHDA and CDR2 SQIVND (reference sequence). In DNA, the CDR3 is TGTGCCAGTAGTTCCCGGACTAGCGGCGAGCAGTACTTC. As protein: CASSSRTSGEQYF.

The rearrangement uses TRBV7-2 and TRBJ1-5, with 9 positions matching TRBD1. V lost 2 bases, J lost 4 bases, and 12 bases stayed unmatched. Germline loops: CDR1 SGHTA, CDR2 FQGNSA. This CDR3 is 18 amino acids long. The CDR3 spells CASSLQTGGIPGNQPQHF. CDR3 sequence (DNA): TGTGCCAGCAGCTTACAGACAGGGGGAATACCTGGGAATCAGCCCCAGCATTTT.

This clone was seen once. The chain is built from TRBV7-2 and TRBJ2-3; a weak D match, TRBD2 (6 bases). The CDR3 spans 18 residues. V was shortened by 4 bases and J by 5 bases, with 25 bases between the two germline ends. CDR1 is SGHTA, CDR2 FQGNSA, per germline. The CDR3 nucleotides are TGTGCCAGCAGCTCGTTTCCACGATCGAGGGTGGGAGGAGATACGCAGTATTTT. It specifies CASSSFPRSRVGGDTQYF. The full variable domain, rest sourced from reference TRBV7-2 and TRBJ2-3, is GAGVSQSPSNKVTEKGKDVELRCDPISGHTALYWYRQSLGQGLEFLIYFQGNSAPDKSGLPSDRFSAERTGGSVSTLTIQRTQQEDSAVYLCASSSFPRSRVGGDTQYFGPGTRLTVL.

The chain links TRBV4-1 to TRBJ2-3, with D possibly being TRBD1 or TRBD2 (6 bases each). CDR3 length: 13 residues. Trimming left V 8 bases short and J 3 bases short, with 12 bases between. Germline CDR1 MGHRA, CDR2 YSYEKL. The CDR3, as DNA: TGCGCCAGCGAGGGGGGAAAAACAGATACGCAGTATTTT. This gives the protein CASEGGKTDTQYF.

The gene calls are TRBV7-9 and TRBJ2-2, with D possibly TRBD1 on 6 matching bases. CDR3 length: 13 residues. Germline CDR1 SEHNR, CDR2 FQNEAQ (reference sequence). The V end lost 3 bases, the J end lost 6 bases, and 8 bases lay between the germline ends. The CDR3 spells CASSFTGPGELFF. The CDR3 bases are TGTGCCAGCAGCTTTACAGGGCCCGGGGAGCTGTTTTTT.

The gene calls are TRBV28 and TRBJ2-2; D might be TRBD1 (7 bases). Germline CDR1 is MDHEN and CDR2 is SYDVKM. CDR3 size: 17 residues. The V end was cut by 4 bases, the J end by 0 bases, with 15 bases between. Here the CDR3 reads CASSSAGGSANTGELFF. In nucleotides, the CDR3 is TGTGCCAGCAGTTCAGCAGGGGGGTCCGCGAACACCGGGGAGCTGTTTTTT.

V is TRBV6-6 and J is TRBJ2-5, with D tentatively TRBD2 (6 bases). The end of the DNA aligns better with TRBJ2-7, so the J call may be wrong. In germline, CDR1 is MNHNY, CDR2 SVGAGI (reference sequence). The CDR3 length is 16 residues. The CDR3 DNA reads as TGTGCCAGCAGTCAGGGACTCCCAGTTGGCTCCTACGAGCAGTACTTC. It specifies CASSQGLPVGSYEQYF.

The J gene is TRBJ1-1, the V gene TRBV6-6; D is possibly TRBD1 (6 bases). V was trimmed by 2 bases and J by 6 bases, leaving 16 bases between them. CDR1 MNHNY and CDR2 SVGAGI come from the germline V gene (reference sequence). The CDR3 sequence is 15 residues long. This CDR3 is CASSYPGTGGSEAFF. The CDR3 DNA sequence: TGTGCCAGCAGTTACCCAGGTACGGGGGGCTCTGAAGCTTTCTTT.